This T cell receptor (beta chain) was sequenced during a study of response to subunit inactivated influenza vaccine. Germline V gives CDR1 DFQATT, CDR2 SNEGSKA (reference sequence). V lost 3 bases to trimming and J lost 4 bases, with 12 bases between them. This CDR3 has 14 residues. This clonotype was detected only a few times. What it recognizes is unknown. Study outcomes and limitations: The study's authors posited that every seasonal influenza vaccination enlists few new T cells.

TCRdb re-called the RT-PCR reads with MiXCR, one entry per CDR3 protein. The data hold fewer than 700,000 distinct CDR3 sequences, with 10% to 15% observed a single time. This rearrangement joins TRBV20-1 to TRBJ2-2, with a possible D match to TRBD2 (5 bases). This TCR derives from a man over 45 who received an inactivated influenza vaccine. Sequences were derived from PBMCs from blood, sampled roughly 47 days after vaccination. The CDR3 sequence: CSARRARGTGELFF. The CDR3 nucleotides read TGCAGTGCTAGGAGGGCCAGAGGCACCGGGGAGCTGTTTTTT.